This T cell receptor beta chain is from a study of T cells in Graves' hyperthyroidism and ophthalmopathy. With respect to this clonotype: Antigen: not known.

TCR beta CDR3 regions were amplified from RNA transcripts. RT-PCR in the first round (using the HTBI primer set) targeted the TCR CDR3. One entry per CDR3 protein results from TCRdb running MiXCR on the multiplex PCR reads. The table lists roughly 720,000 distinct CDR3 sequences, roughly a sixth of them singletons. The CDR3 sequence is 15 residues long. V dropped 3 bases and J dropped 0 bases, with 12 bases sitting between them. Germline-derived CDR1 and CDR2 are DFQATT and SNEGSKA (reference sequence). Study-wide points: Ophthalmopathy, as predicted by the model, came a median approximately 5.9 months after the prediction.

Stability of Graves' hyperthyroidism was defined as absent ophthalmopathy progression within 18 months. Exclusions: uncontrolled infection, other autoimmune disease, pregnancy, lactation. The PBMCs studied were ones that came from roughly 9.1 ml fresh peripheral blood. The sequencing sample was made of blood. The clonotype originates from a man aged 45-65 years with Graves' hyperthyroidism. The chain couples TRBV20-1 to TRBJ2-1; D gene uncertain. The CDR3 region is CSASMEPASYNEQFF. Here the CDR3 DNA reads TGCAGTGCTAGTATGGAGCCTGCCTCCTACAATGAGCAGTTCTTC.